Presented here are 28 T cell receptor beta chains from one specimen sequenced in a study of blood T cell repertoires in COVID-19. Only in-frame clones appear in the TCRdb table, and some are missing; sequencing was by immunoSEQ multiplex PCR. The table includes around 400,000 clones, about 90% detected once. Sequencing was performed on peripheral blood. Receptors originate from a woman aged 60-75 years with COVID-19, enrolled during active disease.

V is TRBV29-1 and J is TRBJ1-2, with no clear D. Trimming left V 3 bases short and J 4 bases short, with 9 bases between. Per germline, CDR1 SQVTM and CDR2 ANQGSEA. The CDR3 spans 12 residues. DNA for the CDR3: TGCAGCGTTGAGCGGGGTATCTATGGCTACACCTTC. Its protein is CSVERGIYGYTF.

This CDR3 reads CASSPRGDSSYNSPLHF. In DNA form, the CDR3 reads TGTGCCAGCAGCCCTCGGGGGGATAGCTCCTATAATTCACCCCTCCACTTT. The chain carries TRBV4-2 and TRBJ1-6, with D perhaps TRBD1 (5 bases). Trimming took off 4 bases at V and 0 bases at J, with 13 bases between the two ends. Germline assignment: CDR1 LGHNA and CDR2 YNFKEQ. The CDR3 consists of 17 residues.

The CDR3 DNA is TGTGCCAGCAGCTCCGGACCCCCTAGCGGGGGGGAGTCAGAGCAGTTCTTC. Protein product: CASSSGPPSGGESEQFF. The chain links TRBV11-2 to TRBJ2-1; TRBD2 matches 12 bases. Germline V lookup: CDR1 SGHAT, CDR2 FQNNGV. This CDR3 is built from 17 residues. Trimming removed 4 bases from V and 10 bases from J; junction bases left unmatched: 14.

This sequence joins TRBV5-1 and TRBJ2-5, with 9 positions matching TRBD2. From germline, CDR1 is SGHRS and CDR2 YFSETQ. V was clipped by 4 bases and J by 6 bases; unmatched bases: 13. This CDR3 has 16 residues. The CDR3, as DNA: TGCGCCAGCAGCCCCCTGAGCGGGGGGCCAAGAAAGACCCAGTACTTC. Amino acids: CASSPLSGGPRKTQYF.

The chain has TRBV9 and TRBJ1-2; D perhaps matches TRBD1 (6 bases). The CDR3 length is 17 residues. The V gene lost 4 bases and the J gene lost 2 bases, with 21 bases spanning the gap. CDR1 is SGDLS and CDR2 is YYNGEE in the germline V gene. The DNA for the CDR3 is TGTGCCAGCAGCCCTATTCACCGGGGGGCAGACAACTATGGCTACACCTTC. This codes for CASSPIHRGADNYGYTF.

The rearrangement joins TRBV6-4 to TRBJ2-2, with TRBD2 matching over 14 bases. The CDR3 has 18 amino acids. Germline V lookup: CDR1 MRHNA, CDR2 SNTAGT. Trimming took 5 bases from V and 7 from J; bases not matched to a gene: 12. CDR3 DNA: TGTGCCAGCAGTCTTCATCGACTAGCGGGGGGGCGAGACGGGGAGCTGTTTTTT. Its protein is CASSLHRLAGGRDGELFF.

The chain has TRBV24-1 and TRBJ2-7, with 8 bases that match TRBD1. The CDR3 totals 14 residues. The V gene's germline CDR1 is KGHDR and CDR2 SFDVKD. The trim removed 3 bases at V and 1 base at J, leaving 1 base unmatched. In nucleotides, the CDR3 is TGTGCCACCAGTGATGGACAGGGATCCTACGAGCAGTACTTC. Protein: CATSDGQGSYEQYF.

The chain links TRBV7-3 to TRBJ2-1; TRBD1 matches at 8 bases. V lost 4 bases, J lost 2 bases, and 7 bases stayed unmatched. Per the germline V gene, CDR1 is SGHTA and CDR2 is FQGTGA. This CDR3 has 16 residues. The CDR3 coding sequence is TGTGCCAGCAGCTCCACAGGGGGGCAACCCTACAATGAGCAGTTCTTC. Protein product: CASSSTGGQPYNEQFF. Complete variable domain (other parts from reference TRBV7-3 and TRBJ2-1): GAGVSQTPSNKVTEKGKYVELRCDPISGHTALYWYRQSLGQGPEFLIYFQGTGAADDSGLPNDRFFAVRPEGSVSTLKIQRTERGDSAVYLCASSSTGGQPYNEQFFGPGTRLTVL.

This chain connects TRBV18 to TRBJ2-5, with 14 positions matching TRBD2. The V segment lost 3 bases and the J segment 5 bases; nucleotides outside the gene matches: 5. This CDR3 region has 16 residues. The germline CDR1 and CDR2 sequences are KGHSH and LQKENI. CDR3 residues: CASSPGLAGGPETQYF. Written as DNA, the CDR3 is TGTGCCAGCTCACCTGGACTAGCGGGGGGCCCGGAGACCCAGTACTTC.

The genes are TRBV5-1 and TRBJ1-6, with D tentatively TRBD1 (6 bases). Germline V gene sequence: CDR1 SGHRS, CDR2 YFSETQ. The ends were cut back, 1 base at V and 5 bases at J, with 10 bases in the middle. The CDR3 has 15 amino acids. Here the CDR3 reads CASSLRDNNNSPLHF. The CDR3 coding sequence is TGCGCCAGCAGCTTGAGGGACAATAATAATTCACCCCTCCACTTT.

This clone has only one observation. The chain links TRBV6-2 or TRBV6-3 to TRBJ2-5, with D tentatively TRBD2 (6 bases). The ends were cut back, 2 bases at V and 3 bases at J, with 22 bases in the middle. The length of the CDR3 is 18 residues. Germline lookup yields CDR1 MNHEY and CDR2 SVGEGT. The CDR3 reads CASSYPLGSGPGEETQYF. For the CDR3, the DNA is TGTGCCAGCAGTTACCCCCTAGGAAGCGGGCCCGGGGAAGAGACCCAGTACTTC.

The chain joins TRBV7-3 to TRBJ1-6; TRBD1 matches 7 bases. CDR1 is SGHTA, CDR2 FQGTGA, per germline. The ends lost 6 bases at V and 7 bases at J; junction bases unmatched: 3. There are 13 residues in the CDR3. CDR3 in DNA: TGTGCCAGCAGTTGGGGACAGAATTCACCCCTCCACTTT. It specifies CASSWGQNSPLHF.

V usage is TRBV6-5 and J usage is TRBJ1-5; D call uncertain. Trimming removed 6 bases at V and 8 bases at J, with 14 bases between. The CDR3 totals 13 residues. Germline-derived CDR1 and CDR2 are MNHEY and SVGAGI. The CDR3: CASRRSGMEPQHF. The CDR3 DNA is TGTGCCAGCAGACGGTCGGGTATGGAGCCCCAGCATTTT.

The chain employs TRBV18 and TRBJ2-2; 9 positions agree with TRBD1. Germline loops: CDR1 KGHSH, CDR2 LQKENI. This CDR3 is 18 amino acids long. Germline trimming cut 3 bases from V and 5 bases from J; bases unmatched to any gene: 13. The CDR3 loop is CASSPIRAGTGSTGELFF. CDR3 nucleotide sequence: TGTGCCAGCTCACCCATAAGGGCCGGGACAGGGAGTACCGGGGAGCTGTTTTTT.

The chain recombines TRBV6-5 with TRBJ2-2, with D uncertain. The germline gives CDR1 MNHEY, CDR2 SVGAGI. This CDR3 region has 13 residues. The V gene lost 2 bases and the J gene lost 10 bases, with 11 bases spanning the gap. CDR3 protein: CASSYGPPVELFF. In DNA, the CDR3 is TGTGCCAGCAGTTACGGGCCGCCCGTGGAGCTGTTTTTT.

DNA of the CDR3: TGTGCCAGCAGCCGGACTAGCGGGGGGGTTGAGACCCAGTACTTC. Amino acid sequence: CASSRTSGGVETQYF. The chain joins TRBV11-2 to TRBJ2-5, with 15 bases lining up with TRBD2. This CDR3 region has 15 residues. The J segment lost 5 bases and the V segment lost 5 bases, leaving 3 bases of the junction unmatched. The germline gives CDR1 SGHAT, CDR2 FQNNGV.

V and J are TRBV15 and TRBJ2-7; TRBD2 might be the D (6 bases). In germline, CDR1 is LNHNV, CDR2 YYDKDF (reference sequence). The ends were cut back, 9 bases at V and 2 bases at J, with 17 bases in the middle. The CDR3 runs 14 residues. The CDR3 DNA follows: TGTGCCACTCGAGCAGGAGGGACTCCCTACGAGCAGTACTTC. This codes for CATRAGGTPYEQYF.

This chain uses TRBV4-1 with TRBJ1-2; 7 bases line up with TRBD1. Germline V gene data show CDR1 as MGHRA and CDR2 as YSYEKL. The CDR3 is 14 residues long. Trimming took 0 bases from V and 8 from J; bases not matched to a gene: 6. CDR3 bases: TGCGCCAGCAGCCAAGATCAGGGGGTTGGAGGCTACACCTTC. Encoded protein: CASSQDQGVGGYTF.

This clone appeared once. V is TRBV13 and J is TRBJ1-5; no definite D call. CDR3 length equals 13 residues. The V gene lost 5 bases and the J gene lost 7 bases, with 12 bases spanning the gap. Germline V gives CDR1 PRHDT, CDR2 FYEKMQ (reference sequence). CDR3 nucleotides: TGTGCCAGCAGCCCAGGCCCAAGGCAGCCCCAGCATTTT. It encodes CASSPGPRQPQHF. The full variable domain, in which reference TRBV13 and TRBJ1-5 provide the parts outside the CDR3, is AAGVIQSPRHLIKEKRETATLKCYPIPRHDTVYWYQQGPGQDPQFLISFYEKMQSDKGSIPDRFSAQQFSDYHSELNMSSLELGDSALYFCASSPGPRQPQHFGDGTRLSIL.

CDR3 in amino acids: CASSLGLSTEAFF. CDR3 nucleotides: TGTGCCAGCAGCTTAGGCCTGAGCACTGAAGCTTTCTTT. The V gene is TRBV7-6, the J gene TRBJ1-1; no reliable D call. Germline CDR1 and CDR2: SGHVS and FNYEAQ. V lost 1 base and J 4 bases, leaving 7 bases between the germline ends. This CDR3 spans 13 amino acids.

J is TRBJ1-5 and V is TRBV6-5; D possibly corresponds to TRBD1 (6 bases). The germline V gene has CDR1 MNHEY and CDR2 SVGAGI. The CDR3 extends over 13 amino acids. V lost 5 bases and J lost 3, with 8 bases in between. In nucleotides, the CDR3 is TGTGCCAGCAGTCAGGGGCTCAATCAGCCCCAGCATTTT. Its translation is CASSQGLNQPQHF.

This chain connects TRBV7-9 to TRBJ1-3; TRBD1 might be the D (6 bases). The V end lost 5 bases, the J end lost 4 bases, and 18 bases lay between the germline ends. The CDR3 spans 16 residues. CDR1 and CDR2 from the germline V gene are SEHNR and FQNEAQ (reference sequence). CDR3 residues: CASSRPGQEEGNTIYF. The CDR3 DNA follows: TGTGCCAGCAGCAGACCGGGACAAGAGGAAGGAAACACCATATATTTT.

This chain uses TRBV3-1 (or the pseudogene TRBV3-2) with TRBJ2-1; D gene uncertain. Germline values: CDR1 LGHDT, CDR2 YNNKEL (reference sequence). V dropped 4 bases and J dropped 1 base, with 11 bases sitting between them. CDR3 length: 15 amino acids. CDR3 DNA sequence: TGTGCCAGCAGCCCTTTAGCTGCGTCCTACAATGAGCAGTTCTTC. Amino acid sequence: CASSPLAASYNEQFF.

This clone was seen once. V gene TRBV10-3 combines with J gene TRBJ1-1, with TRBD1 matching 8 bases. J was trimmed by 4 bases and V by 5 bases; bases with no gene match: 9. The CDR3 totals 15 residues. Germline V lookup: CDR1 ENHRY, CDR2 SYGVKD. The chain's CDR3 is CAISFSGGSVTEAFF. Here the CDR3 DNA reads TGTGCCATCAGTTTTTCAGGGGGCTCTGTCACTGAAGCTTTCTTT.

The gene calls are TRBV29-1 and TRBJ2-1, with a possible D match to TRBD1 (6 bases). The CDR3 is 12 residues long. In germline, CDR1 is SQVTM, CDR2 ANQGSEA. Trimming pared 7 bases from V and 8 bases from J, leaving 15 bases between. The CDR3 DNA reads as TGCAGCGCGACGGCCAGGGGCGATGAGCAGTTCTTC. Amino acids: CSATARGDEQFF.

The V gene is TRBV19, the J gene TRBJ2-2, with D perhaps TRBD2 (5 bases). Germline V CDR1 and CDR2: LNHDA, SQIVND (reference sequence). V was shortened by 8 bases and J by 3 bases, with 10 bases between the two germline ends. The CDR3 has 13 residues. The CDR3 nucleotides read TGTGCCAGTTTACCGGGATACACCGGGGAGCTGTTTTTT. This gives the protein CASLPGYTGELFF. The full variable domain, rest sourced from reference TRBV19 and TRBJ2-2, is DGGITQSPKYLFRKEGQNVTLSCEQNLNHDAMYWYRQDPGQGLRLIYYSQIVNDFQKGDIAEGYSVSREKKESFPLTVTSAQKNPTAFYLCASLPGYTGELFFGEGSRLTVL.

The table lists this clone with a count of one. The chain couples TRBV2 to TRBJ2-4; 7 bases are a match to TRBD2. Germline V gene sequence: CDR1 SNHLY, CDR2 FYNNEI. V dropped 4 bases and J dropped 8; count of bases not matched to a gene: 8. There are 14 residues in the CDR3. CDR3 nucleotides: TGTGCCAGCAGTGTTGGTGGGGGGGTTGACATTCAGTACTTC. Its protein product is CASSVGGGVDIQYF.

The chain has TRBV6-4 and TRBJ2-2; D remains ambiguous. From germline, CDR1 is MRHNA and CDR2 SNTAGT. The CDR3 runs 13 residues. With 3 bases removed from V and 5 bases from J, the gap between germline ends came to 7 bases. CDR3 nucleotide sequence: TGTGCCAGCAGTGATCGTTTGACCGGGGAGCTGTTTTTT. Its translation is CASSDRLTGELFF.